This TCR beta chain was found in a study of T cells after posttransplantation cyclophosphamide. Findings and limits, study-wide: Skin or GI-infiltrating T cells shared few TRB sequences with blood.

Sequencing used immunoSEQ multiplex PCR; TCRdb keeps in-frame clones, though not all of them. The data hold roughly 42,000 clones, with 80% to 95% observed a single time. Cyclophosphamide on days +3 and +4 followed busulfan-fludarabine conditioning and a marrow graft. About this clone: The target antigen is unknown.

The CDR3 is 13 amino acids. CDR1 is SGHAT, CDR2 FQNNGV, per germline. Trimming cost V 1 base and J 9 bases, with 12 bases left between them. This rearrangement joins TRBV11-2 to TRBJ1-2; possible D gene TRBD1, 5 bases. The receptor was isolated from a male patient aged 55 to 70 who received an allogeneic stem cell transplant from a related donor and was CMV-positive. Certain T cells may be donor cells from the graft. This specimen consisted of PBMCs, obtained around 58 days after allogeneic stem cell transplant with posttransplant cyclophosphamide. CDR3 amino acids: CASSLGQGWSYTF. The CDR3 DNA sequence: TGTGCCAGCAGCTTAGGGCAGGGTTGGAGCTACACCTTC.